The T cell receptor beta chain described here comes from a study of cytomegalovirus exposure and HLA in healthy donors. Note on this clone: As yet, its antigen is unknown.

The PCR employed 60 Vbeta primers together with 13 Jbeta primers. Repertoires were generated with immunoSEQ multiplex PCR, while TCRdb's copy carries only in-frame clones and drops some. The table has about 140,000 clones, roughly three quarters seen once. Findings and caveats of the study: The only immune exposure information that was available was CMV serostatus.

V lost 6 bases and J lost 0, with 6 bases in between. The V gene's germline CDR1 is MNHEY and CDR2 SMNVEV (reference sequence). The CDR3 spans 12 residues. Sequencing input: PBMCs. This chain links TRBV27 with TRBJ2-7, with a weak D call TRBD2 (6 bases). The origin of this receptor is a female donor in good health and CMV-seronegative. Here the CDR3 DNA reads TGTGCCAGCAGGCGGGACTCCTACGAGCAGTACTTC. It is translated as CASRRDSYEQYF.